This T cell receptor beta chain was found in a study of PD-L1 blockade in urothelial cancer. Overall study: Samples came from 3 weeks, at the second dose, and 6 weeks into treatment.

Study-wide points: TCR clonality was measured in pretreatment peripheral blood. Clonality below the median predicted better survival. Patients who had durable benefit saw their tumor-associated blood clones expand more at 3 weeks.

Assay used: immunoSEQ multiplex PCR; TCRdb lists only in-frame clones, some missing. The data show tens of thousands of clones, 90% seen once. Remarks on this clone: Antigen unknown.

From germline, CDR1 is SGHDT and CDR2 YYEEEE. Trimming took 1 base from V and 4 from J, leaving 12 bases between them. The CDR3 sequence is 15 residues long. The sample's time point: pretreatment peripheral blood. All patients carried locally advanced or metastatic urothelial carcinoma. Sequenced here: PBMCs, sampled around atezolizumab (anti-PD-L1) treatment. The chain couples TRBV5-6 to TRBJ2-4; D unresolved. The sequence came from a man between 65 and 85 years old with urothelial cancer. This chain's CDR3 is CASSLPGPQKNIQYF. DNA of the CDR3: TGTGCCAGCAGCTTGCCGGGTCCCCAAAAAAACATTCAGTACTTC.